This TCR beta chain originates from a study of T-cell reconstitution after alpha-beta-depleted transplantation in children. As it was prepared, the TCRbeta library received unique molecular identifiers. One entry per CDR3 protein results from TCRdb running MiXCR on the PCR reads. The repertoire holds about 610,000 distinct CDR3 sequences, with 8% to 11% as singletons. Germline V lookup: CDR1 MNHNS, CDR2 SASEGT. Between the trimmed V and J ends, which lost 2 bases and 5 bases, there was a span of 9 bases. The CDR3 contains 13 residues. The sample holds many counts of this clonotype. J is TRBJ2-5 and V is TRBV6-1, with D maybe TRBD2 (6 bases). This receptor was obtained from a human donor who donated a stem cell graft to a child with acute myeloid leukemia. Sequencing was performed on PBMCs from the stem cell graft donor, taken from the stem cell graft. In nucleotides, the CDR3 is TGTGCCAGCAGTGAACAGCGGGCGGAGACCCAGTACTTC. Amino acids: CASSEQRAETQYF.